This T cell receptor (beta chain) was sequenced during a study of T cell responses to AZD1222 COVID-19 vaccine (dated by TCRdb to the early 2020s). About the study as a whole: TCR sequencing was performed for about 250 trial participants, of whom about 200 were given two doses of AZD1222 and around 25 were given two doses of MenACWY control vaccine. Trial participants were enrolled by age into 18-55, 56-69 and 70-plus year subgroups, with approximately 150, 28 and 58 TCR-sequenced participants respectively.

Points the paper makes about the study in general: Most participants were white British and females outnumbered males, and the authors suggested that clonal diversity may have been underestimated. After two AZD1222 doses, spike-specific TCR breadth and depth were significantly higher than at day 0 and than in MenACWY recipients. Conclusions about previously exposed vaccinees were limited because only six AZD1222 recipients were SARS-CoV-2 seropositive at baseline. Vaccine-associated CD4 TCRs spanned the whole spike protein, with dominant responses in regions 160-218 and 743-854. No day 14 peak-response samples were available, so repertoires were characterized only after the peak T cell response. In the small 56-69-year group, the increase in depth fell short of significance, most likely because of low power. Reportedly, close to half of the unique spike-specific TCRs recognized epitopes lying outside the regions that are mutated in the B.1.351 and B.1.1.7 variants.

Points on this clone: No antigen is known for it. No qualities accompany the bases; no much larger clone lies one base away.

The germline V gene (reference sequence) provides CDR1 SEHNR and CDR2 FQNEAQ. The CDR3 numbers 14 residues from cysteine through phenylalanine. Here the CDR3 DNA is all that survives: 42 bases in frame from base 1. The trim is 5 bases for V and 6 bases for J, with a gap of 13 bases between the germline ends. The time point label for this specimen denotes: about 28 days (+/-7) after the second vaccine dose. AZD1222 recipients with second doses at about 4 weeks or about 12 weeks were pooled, because spike-specific TCR depth and breadth did not differ between schedules. The vaccinee samples were drawn from two UK trials, COV001 and COV002, one of which was a single-blind randomized controlled phase 2/3 trial testing AZD1222 (ChAdOx1 nCoV-19) in healthy adults. For TCRbeta chain sequencing, PBMC samples were collected from trial participants at day 0 and at day 28 after the second dose. The CDR3 regions of human TCRbeta chains were subjected to immunosequencing. Per the authors' processing: Repertoire TCRs were matched against a reference library of SARS-CoV-2-specific TCRs generated with the MIRA antigen-specificity platform. Breadth was defined as the fraction of unique TCRs that were SARS-CoV-2-associated. Depth was defined as the fraction of total T cells that were SARS-CoV-2-associated. Using the MIRA data, each spike-specific TCR was mapped to the spike region that the TCR reacts to and placed in a CD4 or CD8 class. Log10-transformed breadth and depth values were compared by one-way ANOVA with Sidak's multiple comparisons tests. Here the immuneACCESS table is served through TCRdb, limited to in-frame sequences with V and J called. Missing clones are a known gap in these copies; in checked studies unresolved V genes cover under half, and the rest lacks a known reason. V, J and clone size are taken as reported in that table, and D and trimming were inferred from the DNA itself. Present in this sample are about 84,000 clones, 70% to 90% of which were seen just once. The ten largest clones represent 9% to 13% of the sample.

This clonotype was sampled from an adult who received the AZD1222 COVID-19 vaccine. Material: peripheral blood, obtained 28 days after the second AZD1222 dose. The sequence links TRBV7-9 to TRBJ1-4; a tentative D match to TRBD1 spans 5 bases. The DNA sequence follows: TGTGCCAGCAGCGTCCAGGGAGGAGATGAAAAACTGTTTTTT. The encoded protein is CASSVQGGDEKLFF.